This T cell receptor (beta chain) was documented in a study of blood T cell repertoires in COVID-19 (dated by TCRdb to 2018 to 2020). General notes on the study: Collaborator samples came from the United States, Italy and Spain and covered acute and convalescent phases of COVID-19. The material from the prospective study consisted of cDNA or gDNA derived from T cells, B-cell-depleted T cells, or PBMCs. A de-identified subject ID, COVID-19 status, age in years and sex were almost always included in the sample metadata. Samples came from the ongoing ImmuneRACE study (first 160 participants) plus 1,254 subjects from 6 global collaborators. The dataset comprised deeply sampled blood TCRbeta repertoires from subjects exposed to, actively infected with, or recovered from COVID-19. The repertoires were released in a freely available public database intended as a resource for research on the immune response to SARS-CoV-2. Where available, HLA class I and class II types were obtained from metadata supplied by the sample provider rather than from assay-based typing. The research as a whole found: The quantity of clinical and demographic metadata differed by source and by participant and was supplied without curation.

Participants in the prospective study were aged roughly 18 to 90 years, lived in more than 20 United States geographic areas, and enrolled through a virtual design. Cohort assignment in the prospective study relied on participant-reported clinical history from a screening survey and a study questionnaire. Recovered participants in ImmuneRACE Cohort 3 were defined as having two consecutive negative NP/OP PCR tests, clearance from a healthcare professional, or resolution of symptoms. Mobile phlebotomists in the prospective study collected whole blood, serum and a nasopharyngeal or oropharyngeal swab from every participant. Prospective study participants could optionally give additional blood draws and questionnaires over an approximately two-month period. Before DNA extraction, blood samples from the prospective study were shipped at room temperature or frozen. CDR1 and CDR2 (MNHNY, SVGAGI) derive from the germline V gene (reference sequence). There are 17 amino acids in the CDR3, from cysteine to phenylalanine inclusive. CDR3 DNA only is kept here, 51 bases in frame from base 1. V has 5 bases trimmed and J has 6 bases trimmed; junction bases matching no gene number 12.

Turning to this clone: What antigen it recognizes has not been identified. Per-base quality was not reported, and no clone a single base away is much larger than it.

TCRbeta CDR3 regions were amplified from genomic DNA by means of the immunoSEQ Assay, a bias-controlled multiplex PCR. The authors' analysis ran thus. The number of nucleated cells in each sample was estimated by amplification of reference gene primers within the assay. Sequence reads were collapsed and filtered to measure the absolute abundance of every unique TCRbeta CDR3 rearrangement. Productive Simpson clonality was computed per sample as the square root of Simpson's diversity index over productive rearrangements. TCRdb retrieved this table from immuneACCESS and kept in-frame rearrangements only. Not all clones are present; in checked studies, unresolved V genes account for under half, and no reason is known for the remainder. The V and J calls and clone size are taken from that table; D and trimming were inferred from the DNA. The sample table shows about 440,000 clones, and less than 95% are seen once. About 0.6% of the sample belongs to the ten largest clones.

The source material was PBMCs or T cells enriched from blood (not recorded which). The rearranged chain carries TRBV6-6 and TRBJ2-1, and TRBD1 matches 11 of the central bases. The receptor comes from a man in his late teens or twenties who had recovered from COVID-19. The DNA is as follows: TGTGCCAGCAGTCGGGACAGGGGGGGCGCGTTTGCCAATGAGCAGTTCTTC. This is translated as CASSRDRGGAFANEQFF.